The present T cell receptor beta chain was sequenced within a study of T-cell memory formation after mild COVID-19. Study findings and constraints: For contracting clones, CD4+ ones sat mainly in CM and EM, CD8+ in EMRA. Later expanders leaned CD4+, whereas day 15 to 85 contracting clones were balanced CD4/CD8.

In the case of this clonotype: The antigen remains unidentified.

The CDR3 is 15 amino acids. The V segment lost 4 bases and the J segment 5 bases; nucleotides outside the gene matches: 9. Germline V gives CDR1 KGHDR, CDR2 SFDVKD. 5'RACE with constant-segment primers yielded barcoded, UMI-tagged TCR alpha and TCR beta cDNA libraries. MiXCR, applied by TCRdb to the 5' RACE reads, yields one record per CDR3 protein. The data contain under 400,000 distinct CDR3 sequences, around 27% of them singletons. This sequence was found in an adult woman who had mild COVID-19 (a few samples of this study predate the infection). Cell type and time point are not known. Sequencing used PBMCs or a T cell subset sorted from them (not recorded which). This sequence joins TRBV24-1 and TRBJ2-5; 7 bases match TRBD1. The CDR3 region is CATSDKTGSGETQYF. CDR3 coding DNA: TGTGCCACCAGTGACAAGACAGGGTCGGGGGAGACCCAGTACTTC.